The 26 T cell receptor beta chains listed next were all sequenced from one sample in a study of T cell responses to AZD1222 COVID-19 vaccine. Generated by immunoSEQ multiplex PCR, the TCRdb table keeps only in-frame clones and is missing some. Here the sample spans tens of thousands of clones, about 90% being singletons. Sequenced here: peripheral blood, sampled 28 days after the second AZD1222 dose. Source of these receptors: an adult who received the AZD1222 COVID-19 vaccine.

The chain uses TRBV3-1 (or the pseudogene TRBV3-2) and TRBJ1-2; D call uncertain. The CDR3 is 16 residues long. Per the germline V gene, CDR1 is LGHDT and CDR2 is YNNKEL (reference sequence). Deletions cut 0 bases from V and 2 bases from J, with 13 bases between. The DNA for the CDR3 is TGTGCCAGCAGCCAAGATAAAGGCGGAACAAACTATGGCTACACCTTC. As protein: CASSQDKGGTNYGYTF.

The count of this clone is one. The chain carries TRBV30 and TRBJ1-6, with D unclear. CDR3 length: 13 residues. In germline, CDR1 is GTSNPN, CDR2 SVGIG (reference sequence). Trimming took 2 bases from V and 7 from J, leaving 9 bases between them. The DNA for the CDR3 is TGTGCCTGGAGTTCCGGGGTAAATTCACCCCTCCACTTT. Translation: CAWSSGVNSPLHF. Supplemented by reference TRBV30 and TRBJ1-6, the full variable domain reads SQTIHQWPATLVQPVGSPLSLECTVEGTSNPNLYWYRQAAGRGLQLLFYSVGIGQISSEVPQNLSASRPQDRQFILSSKKLLLSDSGFYLCAWSSGVNSPLHFGNGTRLTVT.

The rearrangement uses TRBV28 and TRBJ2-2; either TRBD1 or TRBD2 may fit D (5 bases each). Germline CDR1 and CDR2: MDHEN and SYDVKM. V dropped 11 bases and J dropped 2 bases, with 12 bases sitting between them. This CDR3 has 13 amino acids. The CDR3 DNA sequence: TGTGCCGGGTGGGGGTCCAACACCGGGGAGCTGTTTTTT. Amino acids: CAGWGSNTGELFF.

As DNA, the CDR3 is TGTGCCAGCAGCGTAGGAACTAGCGGGGTGGCAGATACGCAGTATTTT. This encodes CASSVGTSGVADTQYF. The V gene is TRBV9, the J gene TRBJ2-3; 10 bases agree with TRBD2. Germline-derived CDR1 and CDR2 are SGDLS and YYNGEE. The ends lost 0 bases at V and 4 bases at J; junction bases unmatched: 5. This CDR3 is built from 16 residues.

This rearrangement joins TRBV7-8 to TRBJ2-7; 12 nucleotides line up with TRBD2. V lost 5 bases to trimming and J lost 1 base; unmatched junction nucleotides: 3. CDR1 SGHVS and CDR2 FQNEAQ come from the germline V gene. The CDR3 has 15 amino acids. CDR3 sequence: CASSITSGGSYEQYF. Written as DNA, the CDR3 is TGTGCCAGCAGCATAACTAGCGGGGGGTCCTACGAGCAGTACTTC.

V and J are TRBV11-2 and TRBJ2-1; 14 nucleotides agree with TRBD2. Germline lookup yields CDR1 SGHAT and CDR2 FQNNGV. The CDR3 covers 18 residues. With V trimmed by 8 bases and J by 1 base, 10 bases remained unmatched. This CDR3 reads CASAAGTSGGASYNEQFF. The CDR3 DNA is TGTGCCAGCGCCGCCGGGACTAGCGGGGGAGCTTCCTACAATGAGCAGTTCTTC.

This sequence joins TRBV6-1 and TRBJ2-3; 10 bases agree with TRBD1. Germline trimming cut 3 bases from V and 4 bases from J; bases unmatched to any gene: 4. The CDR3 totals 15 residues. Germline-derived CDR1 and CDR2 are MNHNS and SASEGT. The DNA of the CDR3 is TGTGCCAGCAGTGACGGGACAGGGGAGGCAGATACGCAGTATTTT. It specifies CASSDGTGEADTQYF.

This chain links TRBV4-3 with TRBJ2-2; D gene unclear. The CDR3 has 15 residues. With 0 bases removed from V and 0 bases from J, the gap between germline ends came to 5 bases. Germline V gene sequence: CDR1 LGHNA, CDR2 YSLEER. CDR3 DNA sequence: TGCGCCAGCAGCCAAGATCTTGCGAACACCGGGGAGCTGTTTTTT. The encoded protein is CASSQDLANTGELFF.

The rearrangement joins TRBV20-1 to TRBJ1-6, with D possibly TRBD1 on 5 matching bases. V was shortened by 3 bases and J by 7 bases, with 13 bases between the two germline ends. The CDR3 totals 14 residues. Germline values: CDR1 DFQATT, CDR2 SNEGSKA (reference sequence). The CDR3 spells CSASSAGLNSPLHF. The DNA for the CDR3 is TGCAGTGCTAGTTCGGCAGGGCTGAATTCACCCCTCCACTTT.

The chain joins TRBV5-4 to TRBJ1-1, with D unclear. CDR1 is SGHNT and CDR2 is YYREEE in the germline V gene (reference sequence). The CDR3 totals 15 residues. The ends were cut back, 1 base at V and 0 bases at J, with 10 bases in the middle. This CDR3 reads CASSLPGSMNTEAFF. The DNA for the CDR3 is TGTGCCAGCAGCTTGCCGGGATCCATGAACACTGAAGCTTTCTTT.

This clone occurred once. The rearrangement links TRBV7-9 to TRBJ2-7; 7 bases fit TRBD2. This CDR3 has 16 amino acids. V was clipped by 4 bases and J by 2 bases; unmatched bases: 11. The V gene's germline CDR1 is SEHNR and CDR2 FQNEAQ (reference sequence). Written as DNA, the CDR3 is TGTGCCAGCAGCTCGCCCGTTCCCGGGGGGACCTACGAGCAGTACTTC. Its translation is CASSSPVPGGTYEQYF. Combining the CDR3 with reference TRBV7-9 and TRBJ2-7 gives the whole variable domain DTGVSQNPRHKITKRGQNVTFRCDPISEHNRLYWYRQTLGQGPEFLTYFQNEAQLEKSRLLSDRFSAERPKGSFSTLEIQRTEQGDSAMYLCASSSPVPGGTYEQYFGPGTRLTVT.

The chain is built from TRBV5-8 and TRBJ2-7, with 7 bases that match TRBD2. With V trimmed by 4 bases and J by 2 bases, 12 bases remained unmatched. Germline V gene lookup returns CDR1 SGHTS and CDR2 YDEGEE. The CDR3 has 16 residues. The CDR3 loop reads CASSRGRGRGTYEQYF. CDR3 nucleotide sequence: TGTGCCAGCAGCCGCGGGAGAGGGAGAGGAACCTACGAGCAGTACTTC.

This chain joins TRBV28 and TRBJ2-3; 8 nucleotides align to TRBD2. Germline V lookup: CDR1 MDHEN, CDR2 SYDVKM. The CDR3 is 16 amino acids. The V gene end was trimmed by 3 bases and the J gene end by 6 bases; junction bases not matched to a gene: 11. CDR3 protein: CASSLAGGPRKDTQYF. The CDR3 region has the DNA TGTGCCAGCAGTTTGGCGGGGGGACCCCGAAAGGATACGCAGTATTTT.

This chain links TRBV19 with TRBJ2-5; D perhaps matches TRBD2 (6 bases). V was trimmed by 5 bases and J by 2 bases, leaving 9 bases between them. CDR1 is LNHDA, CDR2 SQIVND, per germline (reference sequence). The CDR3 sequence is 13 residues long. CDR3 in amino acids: CASSDSGQETQYF. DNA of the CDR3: TGTGCCAGTAGTGATAGCGGTCAAGAGACCCAGTACTTC.

Written as DNA, the CDR3 is TGTGCCAGCAGTTTCGGTCTCGTTGGCTACACCTTC. Translation gives CASSFGLVGYTF. The chain recombines TRBV12-3 or TRBV12-4 with TRBJ1-2; D gene ambiguous. Deletions cut 3 bases from V and 7 bases from J, with 9 bases between. There are 12 residues in the CDR3.

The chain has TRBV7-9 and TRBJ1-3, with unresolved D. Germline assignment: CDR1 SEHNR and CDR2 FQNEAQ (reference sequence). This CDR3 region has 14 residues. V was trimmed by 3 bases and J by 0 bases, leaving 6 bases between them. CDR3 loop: CASSFDHSGNTIYF. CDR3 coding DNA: TGTGCCAGCAGCTTTGACCACTCTGGAAACACCATATATTTT.

This CDR3 reads CASSIDLTGPYSYEQYF. The DNA of the CDR3 is TGTGCCAGTAGTATAGATCTAACCGGGCCCTACTCCTACGAGCAGTACTTC. The rearrangement joins TRBV19 to TRBJ2-7; D ambiguous. The CDR3 is 17 amino acids. CDR1 and CDR2 from the germline V gene are LNHDA and SQIVND (reference sequence). Trimming removed 0 bases from V and 0 bases from J, with 15 bases in between.

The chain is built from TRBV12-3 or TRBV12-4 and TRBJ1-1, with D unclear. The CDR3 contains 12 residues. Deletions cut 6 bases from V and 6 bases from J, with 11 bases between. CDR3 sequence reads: CASSPRFAEAFF. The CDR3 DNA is TGTGCCAGCAGCCCCAGATTTGCTGAAGCTTTCTTT.

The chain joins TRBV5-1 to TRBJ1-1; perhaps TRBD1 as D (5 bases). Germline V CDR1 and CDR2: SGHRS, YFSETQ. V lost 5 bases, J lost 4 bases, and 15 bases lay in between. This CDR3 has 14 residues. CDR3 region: CASRVDSRSTEAFF. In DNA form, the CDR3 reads TGCGCCAGCAGAGTCGACAGTCGGAGCACTGAAGCTTTCTTT.

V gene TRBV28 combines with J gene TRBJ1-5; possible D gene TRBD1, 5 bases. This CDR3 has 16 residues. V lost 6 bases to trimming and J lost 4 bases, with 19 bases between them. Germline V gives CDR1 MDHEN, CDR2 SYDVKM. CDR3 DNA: TGTGCCAGCAGGCAAATCGGGACTTCCCGGAATCAGCCCCAGCATTTT. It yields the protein CASRQIGTSRNQPQHF.

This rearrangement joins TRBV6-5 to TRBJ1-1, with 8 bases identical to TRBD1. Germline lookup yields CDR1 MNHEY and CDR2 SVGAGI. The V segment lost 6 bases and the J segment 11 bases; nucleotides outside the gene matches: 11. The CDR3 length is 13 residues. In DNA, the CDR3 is TGTGCCAGCAGCCTAAAAGGACAGGGTTTGGCTTTCTTT. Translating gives CASSLKGQGLAFF.

The CDR3 DNA reads TGTGCCAGCAGCCCAAAGGACAGGGGGCGACGCGGCTATGGCTACACCTTC. As protein: CASSPKDRGRRGYGYTF. This rearrangement joins TRBV5-4 to TRBJ1-2; 11 nucleotides agree with TRBD1. In germline, CDR1 is SGHNT, CDR2 YYREEE (reference sequence). J was trimmed by 4 bases and V by 4 bases; bases with no gene match: 12. The CDR3 totals 17 residues.

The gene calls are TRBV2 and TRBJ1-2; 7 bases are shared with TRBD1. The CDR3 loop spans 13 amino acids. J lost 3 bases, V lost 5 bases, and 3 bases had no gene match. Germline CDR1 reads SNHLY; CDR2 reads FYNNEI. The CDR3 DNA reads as TGTGCCAGCAGTAAGGGGGCCGACTATGGCTACACCTTC. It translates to CASSKGADYGYTF.

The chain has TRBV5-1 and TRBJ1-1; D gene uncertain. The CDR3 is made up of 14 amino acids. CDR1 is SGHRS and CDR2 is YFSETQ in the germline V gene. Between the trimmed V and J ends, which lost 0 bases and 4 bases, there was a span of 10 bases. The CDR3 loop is CASSLEKGVTEAFF. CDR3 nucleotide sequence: TGCGCCAGCAGCTTGGAAAAGGGAGTCACTGAAGCTTTCTTT.

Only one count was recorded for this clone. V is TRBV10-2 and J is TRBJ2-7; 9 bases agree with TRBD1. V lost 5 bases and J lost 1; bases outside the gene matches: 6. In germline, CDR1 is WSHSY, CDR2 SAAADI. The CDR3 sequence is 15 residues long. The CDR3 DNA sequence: TGCGCCAGCAGTACAGGGGGCTCTGTTTCCTACGAGCAGTACTTC. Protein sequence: CASSTGGSVSYEQYF.

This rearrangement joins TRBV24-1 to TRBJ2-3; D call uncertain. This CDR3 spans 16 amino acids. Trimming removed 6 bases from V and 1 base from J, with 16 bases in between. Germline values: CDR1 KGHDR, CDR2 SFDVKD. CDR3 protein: CATSPALGGGTDTQYF. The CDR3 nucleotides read TGTGCCACCAGTCCGGCTCTTGGCGGTGGCACAGATACGCAGTATTTT.